One sample yielded the 18 T cell receptor beta chains listed below, sequenced in a study of regulatory T cells in long-lasting Graves disease. Documented time point: newly diagnosed GD, antithyroid drugs for less than 3 months. RNA isolated from PBMCs was used to make the TCR library. Sequencing libraries for TCR beta were prepared with iRepertoire HTBI primers and Arm-PCR of CDR3 regions. TCRdb re-called the multiplex PCR reads through MiXCR, storing one row per CDR3 protein. The table lists approximately 270,000 distinct CDR3 sequences, approximately 20% of them singletons, with about 14% in the top ten. Separately, the same data were catalogued under a study of T cells in Graves' hyperthyroidism and ophthalmopathy.

The sequenced sample was peripheral blood mononuclear cells (PBMCs), obtained at new diagnosis, from a patient treated with antithyroid drugs. Source of these receptors: a woman between 25 and 40 years old with Graves disease.

In this sample, this clonotype turned up a few times. Because it lacks the conserved phenylalanine or tryptophan at the end, this CDR3 is likely a read error. The chain recombines TRBV20-1 with TRBJ2-5; TRBD2 aligns across 8 bases. Germline CDR1 reads DFQATT; CDR2 reads SNEGSKA (reference sequence). The CDR3 length is 15 residues. V was pared by 3 bases and J by 5 bases, with 11 bases of the junction left unmatched. This CDR3 is CSASRSSGGAETQYL. The CDR3 bases are TGCAGTGCTAGTCGTAGCAGCGGGGGAGCGGAGACCCAGTACCTC.

This clonotype was counted ten times or more. V is TRBV5-1 and J is TRBJ2-1, with unresolved D. The ends were cut back, 0 bases at V and 8 bases at J, with 6 bases in the middle. The CDR3 sequence is 12 residues long. In germline, CDR1 is SGHRS, CDR2 YFSETQ. DNA for the CDR3: TGCGCCAGCAGCTTGGATGGTCATGAGCAGTTCTTC. It codes for CASSLDGHEQFF.

The V call is TRBV9, the J call TRBJ1-2; D is undetermined. The V and J ends lost 3 bases and 6 bases respectively, with 12 bases between them. The germline gives CDR1 SGDLS, CDR2 YYNGEE. This CDR3 is 13 amino acids long. CDR3: CASSALSGNGYTF. DNA for the CDR3: TGTGCCAGCAGCGCTCTGTCGGGGAATGGCTACACCTTC. Based on the CDR3 plus reference TRBV9 and TRBJ1-2, the full variable domain is DSGVTQTPKHLITATGQRVTLRCSPRSGDLSVYWYQQSLDQGLQFLIQYYNGEERAKGNILERFSAQQFPDLHSELNLSSLELGDSALYFCASSALSGNGYTFGSGTRLTVV.

This clonotype appeared many times. The chain has TRBV12-3 or TRBV12-4 and TRBJ1-2, with TRBD1 as a possible D gene (5 bases). The CDR3 has 13 residues. Trimming removed 2 bases at V and 4 bases at J, with 8 bases between. CDR3 nucleotide sequence: TGTGCCAGCAGTTTAAGGAGGGGCTATGGCTACACCTTC. This encodes CASSLRRGYGYTF.

This clonotype occurred many times. The rearrangement joins TRBV3-1 to TRBJ2-7; 8 positions agree with TRBD2. CDR3 size: 15 residues. Germline V gene sequence: CDR1 LGHDT, CDR2 YNNKEL (reference sequence). V shed 4 bases, J shed 2 bases, and the junction held 7 bases outside the gene matches. The CDR3 DNA sequence: TGTGCCAGCAGCCTGAGCGGGGGTCGCCCCTACGAGCAGTACTTC. Its protein is CASSLSGGRPYEQYF.

A word on this clonotype: A much larger clonotype is one base distant, so this may be a read error. This chain connects TRBV7-9 to TRBJ1-6; the D is unclear. CDR1 is SEHNR and CDR2 is FQNEAQ in the germline V gene (reference sequence). CDR3 size: 13 residues. This CDR3 reads CASSSEHNSPPHF. The DNA of the CDR3 is TGTGCCAGCAGCTCAGAACATAATTCACCCCCCCACTTT.

This sequence joins TRBV20-1 and TRBJ1-5; the match to TRBD1 covers 8 bases. This CDR3 has 15 residues. With V trimmed by 0 bases and J by 3 bases, 4 bases remained unmatched. Germline CDR1 is DFQATT and CDR2 is SNEGSKA (reference sequence). The CDR3 sequence is CSARDNRGINQPQHF. CDR3 sequence (DNA): TGCAGTGCTAGAGATAACAGGGGGATCAATCAGCCCCAGCATTTT.

In its sample, this clonotype was seen many times. This chain links TRBV20-1 with TRBJ2-1, with TRBD2 identical over 11 bases. CDR1 DFQATT and CDR2 SNEGSKA come from the germline V gene (reference sequence). Trimming took 3 bases from V and 7 from J; bases not matched to a gene: 11. This CDR3 is built from 16 residues. CDR3 in DNA: TGCAGTGCTAGCCTCAAACTAGCGGGGGTTCTGAATGAGCAGTTCTTC. Its translation is CSASLKLAGVLNEQFF.

V is TRBV10-3 and J is TRBJ2-7; a weak D match, TRBD2 (6 bases). The CDR3 contains 14 residues. The ends were cut back, 10 bases at V and 0 bases at J, with 16 bases in the middle. Germline lookup yields CDR1 ENHRY and CDR2 SYGVKD. CDR3 sequence (DNA): TGTGCCACTGGCGACCCGGGACTCTCCTACGAGCAGTACTTC. Protein product: CATGDPGLSYEQYF.

CDR3 amino acids: CASSQEWGRGYEQYF. The CDR3 DNA reads as TGCGCCAGCAGCCAAGAATGGGGCAGGGGGTACGAGCAGTACTTC. The genes are TRBV4-1 and TRBJ2-7; TRBD1 aligns across 7 bases. The V gene's germline CDR1 is MGHRA and CDR2 YSYEKL. This CDR3 is 15 amino acids long. Trimming took 0 bases from V and 4 from J; bases not matched to a gene: 6.

This clonotype was picked up many times. The CDR3 is CASSLAWKTDTQYF. The CDR3 DNA sequence: TGTGCCAGCAGCTTAGCGTGGAAAACAGATACGCAGTATTTT. The chain recombines TRBV7-9 with TRBJ2-3; unclear D gene. From germline, CDR1 is SEHNR and CDR2 FQNEAQ (reference sequence). There are 14 residues in the CDR3. Trimming stripped 0 bases from V and 3 bases from J, with 7 bases between.

This clonotype showed up many times. This chain uses TRBV5-5 with TRBJ2-7, with 9 positions matching TRBD1. This CDR3 is 14 amino acids long. V lost 4 bases and J lost 3; bases outside the gene matches: 5. The germline V gene has CDR1 SGHKS and CDR2 YYEKEE (reference sequence). The CDR3 nucleotides read TGTGCCAGCAGCCAGGGACAGGGACTCTACGAGCAGTACTTC. It translates to CASSQGQGLYEQYF.

Ten or more counts support this clonotype. This rearrangement joins TRBV5-1 to TRBJ1-6, with TRBD1 identical over 11 bases. The germline CDR1 and CDR2 sequences are SGHRS and YFSETQ. The CDR3 has 15 residues. Trimming at V came to 4 bases and at J to 9 bases, leaving 6 bases not matched to a gene. This CDR3 reads CASSARDRGASPLHF. CDR3 DNA sequence: TGCGCCAGCAGCGCGCGGGACAGGGGGGCTTCACCCCTCCACTTT.

As for this clonotype: This may be a read error, as it is one base from a much larger clone. The chain couples TRBV7-8 to TRBJ2-1, with D tentatively TRBD2 (6 bases). Germline CDR1 is SGHVS and CDR2 is FQNEAQ. The CDR3 covers 17 residues. The CDR3 is CASSLRRTISSYNGQFF. Written as DNA, the CDR3 is TGTGCCAGCAGCCTCCGACGGACTATAAGCTCCTACAATGGGCAGTTCTTC.

Many counts were recorded for this clonotype. The J gene is TRBJ1-1, the V gene TRBV20-1, with D possibly matching TRBD1 (6 bases). The CDR3 has 16 residues. CDR1 is DFQATT and CDR2 is SNEGSKA in the germline V gene (reference sequence). V lost 6 bases and J 3 bases, leaving 23 bases between the germline ends. The CDR3 coding sequence is TGCAGTGCACCGGAGGGGGGGGCAGGGTTGGACACTGAAGCTTTCTTT. Translating gives CSAPEGGAGLDTEAFF.

The CDR3 DNA reads as TGCAGTGCTTTAGCGGGAGTTACCTACGAGCAGTACTTC. This sequence encodes CSALAGVTYEQYF. The chain uses TRBV20-1 and TRBJ2-7, with 9 bases lining up with TRBD2. The CDR3 contains 13 residues. With 5 bases clipped from V and 2 bases from J, the junction kept 4 bases outside the gene matches. The germline gives CDR1 DFQATT, CDR2 SNEGSKA (reference sequence).

This clonotype was seen repeatedly, ten times or more. This chain joins TRBV11-2 and TRBJ2-6, with unresolved D. The V end lost 11 bases, the J end lost 2 bases, and 7 bases lay between the germline ends. Germline CDR1 reads SGHAT; CDR2 reads FQNNGV. The CDR3 sequence is 12 residues long. The CDR3 sequence is CAGATGANVLTF. CDR3 sequence (DNA): TGTGCCGGAGCTACTGGGGCCAACGTCCTGACTTTC.

This clonotype was recorded at least ten times. V and J are TRBV20-1 and TRBJ1-6; no clear D. Germline CDR1 reads DFQATT; CDR2 reads SNEGSKA (reference sequence). The CDR3 length is 14 residues. V gave up 5 bases and J gave up 7 bases, with 15 bases separating them. The CDR3 spells CSALDNLQNSPLHF. The CDR3 region has the DNA TGCAGTGCTCTTGACAATCTCCAAAATTCACCCCTCCACTTT.